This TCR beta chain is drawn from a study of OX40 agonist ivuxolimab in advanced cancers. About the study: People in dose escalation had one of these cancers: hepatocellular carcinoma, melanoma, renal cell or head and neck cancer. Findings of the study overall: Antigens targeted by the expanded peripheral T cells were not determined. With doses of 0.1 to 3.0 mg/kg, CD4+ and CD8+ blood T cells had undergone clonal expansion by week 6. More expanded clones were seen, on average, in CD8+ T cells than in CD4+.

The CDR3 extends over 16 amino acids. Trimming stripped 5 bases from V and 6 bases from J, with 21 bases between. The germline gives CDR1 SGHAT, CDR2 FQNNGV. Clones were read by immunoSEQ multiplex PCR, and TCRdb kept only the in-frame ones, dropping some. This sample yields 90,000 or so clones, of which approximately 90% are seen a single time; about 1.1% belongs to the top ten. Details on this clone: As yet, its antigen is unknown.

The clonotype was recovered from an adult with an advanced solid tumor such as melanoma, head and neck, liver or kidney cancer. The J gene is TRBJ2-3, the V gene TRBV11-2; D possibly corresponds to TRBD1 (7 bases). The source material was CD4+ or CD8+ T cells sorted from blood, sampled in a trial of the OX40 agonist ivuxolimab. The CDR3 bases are TGTGCCAGCAGCCCGCCCGGAGGGGGCGCTAGGGATACGCAGTATTTT. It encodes CASSPPGGGARDTQYF.